This TCR beta chain was profiled in a study of blood T cell repertoires in COVID-19. For the study at large: Nucleic acid was either cDNA or gDNA, and it came from T cells, B-cell-depleted T cells, or PBMCs.

This CDR3 spans 14 amino acids. The germline V gene has CDR1 MDHEN and CDR2 SYDVKM. Trimming took off 7 bases at V and 8 bases at J, with 18 bases between the two ends. As processed by the authors: The assay estimated nucleated cells by amplifying reference gene primers. Sequencing used immunoSEQ multiplex PCR; TCRdb keeps in-frame clones, though not all of them. That table furnishes V, J and clone size, whereas the DNA furnished D and trimming. The sample contains 200,000 to 250,000 clones, about four fifths of which appear only once. This clone was seen only a few times. The sequencing sample was made of peripheral blood. This TCR derives from a woman in her seventies with acute or convalescent COVID-19. This chain connects TRBV28 to TRBJ1-3; tentative D call: TRBD1 (6 bases). This CDR3 reads CASNQAGTRDTIYF. Written as DNA, the CDR3 is TGTGCCAGCAACCAAGCCGGGACACGGGACACCATATATTTT.